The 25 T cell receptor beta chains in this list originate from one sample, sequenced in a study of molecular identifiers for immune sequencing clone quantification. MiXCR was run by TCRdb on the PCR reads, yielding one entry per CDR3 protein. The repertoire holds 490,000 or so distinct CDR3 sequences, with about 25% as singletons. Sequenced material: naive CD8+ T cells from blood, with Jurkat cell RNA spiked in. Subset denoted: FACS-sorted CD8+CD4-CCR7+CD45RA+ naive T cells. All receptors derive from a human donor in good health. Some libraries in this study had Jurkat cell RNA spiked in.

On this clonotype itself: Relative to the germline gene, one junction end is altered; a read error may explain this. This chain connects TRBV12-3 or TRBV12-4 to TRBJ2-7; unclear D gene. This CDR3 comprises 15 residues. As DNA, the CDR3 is TGTGCCAGCAGTTTAGGACTGGTCATCACCTACGGGCAGTACTTC. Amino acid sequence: CASSLGLVITYGQYF.

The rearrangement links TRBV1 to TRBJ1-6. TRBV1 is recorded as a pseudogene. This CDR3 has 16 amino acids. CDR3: CTSKFYAGSYVSPLHF. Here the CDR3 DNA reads TGCACCAGCAAGTTTTATGCGGGCTCCTACGTCTCACCCCTCCACTTT.

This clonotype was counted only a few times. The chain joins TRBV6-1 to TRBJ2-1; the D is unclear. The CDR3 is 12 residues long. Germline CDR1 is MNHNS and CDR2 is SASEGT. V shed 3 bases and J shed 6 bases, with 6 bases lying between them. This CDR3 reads CASSDPLNEQFF. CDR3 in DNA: TGTGCCAGCAGTGATCCACTCAATGAGCAGTTCTTC.

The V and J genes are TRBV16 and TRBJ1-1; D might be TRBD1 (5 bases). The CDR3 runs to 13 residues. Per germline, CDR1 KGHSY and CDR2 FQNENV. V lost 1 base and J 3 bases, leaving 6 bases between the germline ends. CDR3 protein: CASSQWGDTEAFF. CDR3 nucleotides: TGTGCCAGCAGCCAATGGGGCGACACTGAAGCTTTCTTT.

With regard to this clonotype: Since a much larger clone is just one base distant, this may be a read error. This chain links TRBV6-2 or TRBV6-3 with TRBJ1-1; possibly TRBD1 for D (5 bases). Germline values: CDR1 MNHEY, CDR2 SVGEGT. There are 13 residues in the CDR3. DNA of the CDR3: TGTACCAGCAGACCGACAGTGAACACTGAAGCTTTCTTT. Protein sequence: CTSRPTVNTEAFF.

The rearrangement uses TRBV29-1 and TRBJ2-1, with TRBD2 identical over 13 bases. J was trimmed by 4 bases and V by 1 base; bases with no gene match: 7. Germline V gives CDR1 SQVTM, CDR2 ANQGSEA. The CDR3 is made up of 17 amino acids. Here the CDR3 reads CSVEASTSGGVYNEQFF. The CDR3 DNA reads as TGCAGCGTTGAAGCTTCAACTAGCGGGGGGGTGTACAATGAGCAGTTCTTC.

CDR3 DNA: TGTGCCAGCAGCGCCCGGGACAAGCCATTTCAGCGGGGGGGCCAAGAGACCCAGTACTTC. Its protein product is CASSARDKPFQRGGQETQYF. The rearrangement links TRBV5-6 to TRBJ2-5; 10 nucleotides match TRBD2. The CDR3 is 20 residues long. V dropped 4 bases and J dropped 1; count of bases not matched to a gene: 19. The germline V gene has CDR1 SGHDT and CDR2 YYEEEE.

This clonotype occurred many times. Written as DNA, the CDR3 is TGCAGCGGACGAGGGAGCTCCTACGAGCAGTACTTC. This gives the protein CSGRGSSYEQYF. The V call is TRBV29-1, the J call TRBJ2-7, with D possibly matching TRBD2 (5 bases). Germline V CDR1 and CDR2: SQVTM, ANQGSEA. The CDR3 spans 12 residues. Trimming pared 7 bases from V and 0 bases from J, leaving 10 bases between.

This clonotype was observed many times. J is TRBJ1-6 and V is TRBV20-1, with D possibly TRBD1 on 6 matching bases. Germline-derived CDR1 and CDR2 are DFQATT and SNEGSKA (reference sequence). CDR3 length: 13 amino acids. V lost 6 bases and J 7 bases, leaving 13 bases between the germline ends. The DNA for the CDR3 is TGCAGTGCCCTAGGGCAGGGGAATTCACCCCTCCACTTT. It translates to CSALGQGNSPLHF.

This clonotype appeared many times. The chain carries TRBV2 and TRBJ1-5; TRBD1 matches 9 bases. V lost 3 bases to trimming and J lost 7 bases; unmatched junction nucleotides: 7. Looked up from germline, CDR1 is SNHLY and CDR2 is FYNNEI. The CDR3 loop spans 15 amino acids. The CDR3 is CASSEGQGGWQPQHF. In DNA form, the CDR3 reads TGTGCCAGCAGTGAGGGACAGGGAGGGTGGCAGCCCCAGCATTTT.

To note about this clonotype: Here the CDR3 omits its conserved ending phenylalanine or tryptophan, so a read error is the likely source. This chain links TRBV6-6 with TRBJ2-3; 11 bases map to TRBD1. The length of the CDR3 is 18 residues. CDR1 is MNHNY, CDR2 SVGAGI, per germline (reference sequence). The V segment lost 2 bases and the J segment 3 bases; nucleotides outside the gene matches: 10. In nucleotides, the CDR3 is TGTGCCAGCAGTTACACGGCCCAGGGACAGGGGGTTACAGATACGCAGTATTCT. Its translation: CASSYTAQGQGVTDTQYS.

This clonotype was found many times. As DNA, the CDR3 is TGTGCCAGCAGCCCTCCGGGACAGGAGTTAATACGGTCACCCCTCCACTTT. Translated, it gives CASSPPGQELIRSPLHF. The V gene is TRBV3-1, the J gene TRBJ1-6; TRBD1 matches at 8 bases. This CDR3 is 17 amino acids long. J lost 10 bases, V lost 4 bases, and 15 bases had no gene match. CDR1 is LGHDT and CDR2 is YNNKEL in the germline V gene (reference sequence). The variable domain in full, completed from reference TRBV3-1 and TRBJ1-6, reads DTAVSQTPKYLVTQMGNDKSIKCEQNLGHDTMYWYKQDSKKFLKIMFSYNNKELIINETVPNRFSPKSPDKAHLNLHINSLELGDSAVYFCASSPPGQELIRSPLHFGNGTRLTVT.

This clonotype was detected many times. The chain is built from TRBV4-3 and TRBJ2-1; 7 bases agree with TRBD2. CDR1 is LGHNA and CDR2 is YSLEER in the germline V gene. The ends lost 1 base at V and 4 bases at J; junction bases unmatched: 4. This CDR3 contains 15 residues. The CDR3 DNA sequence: TGCGCCAGCAGCCAAGGCGGCGGGGGATACAATGAGCAGTTCTTC. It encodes CASSQGGGGYNEQFF.

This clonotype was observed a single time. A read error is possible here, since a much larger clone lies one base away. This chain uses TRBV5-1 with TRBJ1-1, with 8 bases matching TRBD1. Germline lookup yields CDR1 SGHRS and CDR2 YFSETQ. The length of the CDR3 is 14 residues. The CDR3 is CTSSPGQGETEAFF. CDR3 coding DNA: TGCACCAGCAGCCCAGGACAGGGCGAGACTGAAGCTTTCTTT.

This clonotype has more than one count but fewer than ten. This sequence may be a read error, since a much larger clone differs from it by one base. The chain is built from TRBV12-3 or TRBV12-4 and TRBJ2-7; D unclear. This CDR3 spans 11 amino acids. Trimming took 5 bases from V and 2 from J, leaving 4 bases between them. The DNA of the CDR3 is TGTGCCAGCAGTACCCCCTACGAGCAGTACTTC. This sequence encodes CASSTPYEQYF.

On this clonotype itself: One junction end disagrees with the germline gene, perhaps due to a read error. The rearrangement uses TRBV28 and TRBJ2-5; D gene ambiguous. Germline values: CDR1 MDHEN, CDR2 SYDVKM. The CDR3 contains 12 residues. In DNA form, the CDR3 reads TGTGCCAGCAGGCACAATAAAGAGACCCCGTACTTC. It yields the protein CASRHNKETPYF.

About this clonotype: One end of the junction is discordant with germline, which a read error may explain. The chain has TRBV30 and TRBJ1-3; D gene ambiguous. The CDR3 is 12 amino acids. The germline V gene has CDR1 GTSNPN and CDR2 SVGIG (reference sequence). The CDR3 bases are TGTGCCTGGAGTGTACTCGGGAACACCGTATATTTT. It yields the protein CAWSVLGNTVYF. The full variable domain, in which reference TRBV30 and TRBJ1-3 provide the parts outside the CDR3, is SQTIHQWPATLVQPVGSPLSLECTVEGTSNPNLYWYRQAAGRGLQLLFYSVGIGQISSEVPQNLSASRPQDRQFILSSKKLLLSDSGFYLCAWSVLGNTVYFGEGSWLTVV.

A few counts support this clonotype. The CDR3 nucleotides read TGTGCCAGCAGTTTACGAGCCCCCCCAGATACGCAGTATTTT. Its protein is CASSLRAPPDTQYF. The V call is TRBV27, the J call TRBJ2-3; D gene ambiguous. The CDR3 contains 14 residues. Trimming shortened V by 2 bases and J by 4 bases, and 10 bases separated the two germline ends. Germline V gene sequence: CDR1 MNHEY, CDR2 SMNVEV (reference sequence).

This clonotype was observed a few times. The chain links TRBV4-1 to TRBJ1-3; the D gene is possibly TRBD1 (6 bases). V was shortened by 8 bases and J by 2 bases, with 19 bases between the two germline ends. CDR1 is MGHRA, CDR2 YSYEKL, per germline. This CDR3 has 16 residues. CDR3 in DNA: TGCGCCAGCGAGACGGACAGCCTAAGCCCTGGAAACACCATATATTTT. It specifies CASETDSLSPGNTIYF.

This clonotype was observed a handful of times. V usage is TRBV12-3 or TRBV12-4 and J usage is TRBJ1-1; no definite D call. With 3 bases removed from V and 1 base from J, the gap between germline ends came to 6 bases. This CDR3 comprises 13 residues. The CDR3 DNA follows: TGTGCCAGCAGTTTCGTCCGGAACACTGAAGCTTTCTTT. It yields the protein CASSFVRNTEAFF.

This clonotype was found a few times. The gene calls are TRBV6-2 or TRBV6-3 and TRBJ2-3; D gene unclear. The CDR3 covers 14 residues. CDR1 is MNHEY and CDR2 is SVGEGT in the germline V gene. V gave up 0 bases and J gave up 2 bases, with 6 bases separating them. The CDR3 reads CASSYSTLTDTQYF. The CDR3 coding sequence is TGTGCCAGCAGTTACTCAACCCTCACAGATACGCAGTATTTT.

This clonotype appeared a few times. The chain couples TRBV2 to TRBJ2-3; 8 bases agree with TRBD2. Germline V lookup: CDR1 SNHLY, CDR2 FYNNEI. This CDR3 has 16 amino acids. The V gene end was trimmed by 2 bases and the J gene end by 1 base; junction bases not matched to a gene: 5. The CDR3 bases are TGTGCCAGCAGTGAACGCGCGGGGGGTGGCACAGATACGCAGTATTTT. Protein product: CASSERAGGGTDTQYF.

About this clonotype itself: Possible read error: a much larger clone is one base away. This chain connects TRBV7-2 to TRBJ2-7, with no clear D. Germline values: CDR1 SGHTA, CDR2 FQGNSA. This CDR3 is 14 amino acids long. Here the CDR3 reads CASSLYGPTYEQNF. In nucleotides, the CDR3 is TGTGCCAGCAGCTTATACGGCCCGACCTACGAGCAGAACTTC.

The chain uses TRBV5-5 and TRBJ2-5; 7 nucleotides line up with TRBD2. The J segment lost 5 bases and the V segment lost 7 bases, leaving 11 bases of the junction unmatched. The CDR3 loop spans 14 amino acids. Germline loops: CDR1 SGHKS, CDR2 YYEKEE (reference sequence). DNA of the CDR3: TGTGCCAGCTGTCTAGCGGATATTGCTGAGACCCAGTACTTC. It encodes CASCLADIAETQYF.

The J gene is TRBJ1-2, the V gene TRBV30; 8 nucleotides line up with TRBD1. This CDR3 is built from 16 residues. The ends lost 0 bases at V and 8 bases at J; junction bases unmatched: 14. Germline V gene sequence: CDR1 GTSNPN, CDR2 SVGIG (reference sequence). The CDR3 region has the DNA TGTGCCTGGAGTGTACTTGTCCCAGGACAGGGTCAGGGCTACACCTTC. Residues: CAWSVLVPGQGQGYTF. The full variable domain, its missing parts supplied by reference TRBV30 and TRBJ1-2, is SQTIHQWPATLVQPVGSPLSLECTVEGTSNPNLYWYRQAAGRGLQLLFYSVGIGQISSEVPQNLSASRPQDRQFILSSKKLLLSDSGFYLCAWSVLVPGQGQGYTFGSGTRLTVV.